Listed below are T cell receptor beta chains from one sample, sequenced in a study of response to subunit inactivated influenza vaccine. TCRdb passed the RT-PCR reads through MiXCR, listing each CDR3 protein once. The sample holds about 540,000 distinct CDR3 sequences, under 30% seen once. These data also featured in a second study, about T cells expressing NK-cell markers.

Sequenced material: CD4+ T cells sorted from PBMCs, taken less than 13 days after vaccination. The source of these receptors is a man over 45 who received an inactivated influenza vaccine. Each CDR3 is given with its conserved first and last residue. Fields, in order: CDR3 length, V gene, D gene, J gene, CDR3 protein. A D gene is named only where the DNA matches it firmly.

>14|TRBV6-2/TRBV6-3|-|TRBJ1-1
CASTLVGRNTEAFF
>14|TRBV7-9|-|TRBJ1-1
CASRIGHLNTEAFF
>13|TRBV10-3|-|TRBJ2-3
CAISPSSTDTQYF
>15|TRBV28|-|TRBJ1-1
CASSYPIGQNTEAFF
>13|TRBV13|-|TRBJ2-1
CASSGGLHNEQFF
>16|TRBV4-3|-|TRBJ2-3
CASSLDTGHSTDTQYF
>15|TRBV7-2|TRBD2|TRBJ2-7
CASSLSQGLASEQYF
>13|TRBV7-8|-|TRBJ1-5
CASSLAQNSPQHF
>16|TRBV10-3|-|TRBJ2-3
CAISRQTGLSTDTQYF
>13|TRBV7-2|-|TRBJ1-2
CASSLVRDFGYTF
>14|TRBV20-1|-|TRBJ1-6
CSAKDSGLGSPLHF
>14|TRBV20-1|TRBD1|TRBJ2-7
CSARPGQGTYEQYF
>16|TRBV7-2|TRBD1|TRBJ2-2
CASSFSQRTGPGELFF
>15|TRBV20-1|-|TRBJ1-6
CSASGVGRANSPLHF
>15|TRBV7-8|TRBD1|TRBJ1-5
CASSLRTGNNQPQHF
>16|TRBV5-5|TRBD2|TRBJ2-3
CASSPETSVTWDTQYF
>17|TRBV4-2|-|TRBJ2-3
CASSQEEGRGATDTQYF
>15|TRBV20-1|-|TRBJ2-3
CSARDQRPSTDTQYF
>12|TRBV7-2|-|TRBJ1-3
CASSLVYGTIYF
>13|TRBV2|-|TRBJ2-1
CASSGGRSNEQFF
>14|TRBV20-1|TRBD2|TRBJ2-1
CSARSLAGYNEQFF
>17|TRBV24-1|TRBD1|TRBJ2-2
CATSDTSRGLYTGELFF
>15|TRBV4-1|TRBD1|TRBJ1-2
CASSPGQVHNYGYTF
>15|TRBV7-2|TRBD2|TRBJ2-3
CASRQGLAGTDTQYF
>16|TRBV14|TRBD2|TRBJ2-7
CASSQDTGTRYYEQYF
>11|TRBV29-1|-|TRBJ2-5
CSAVATETQYF
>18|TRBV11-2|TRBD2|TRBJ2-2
CASSLVTLAGVGTGELFF
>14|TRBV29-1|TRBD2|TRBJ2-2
CSVGTSGRKGELFF
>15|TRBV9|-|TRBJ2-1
CASSDTPGRINEQFF
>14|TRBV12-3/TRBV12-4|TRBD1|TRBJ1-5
CASSLLGGAGPQHF
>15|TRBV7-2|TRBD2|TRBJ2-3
CASSYIAGSTDTQYF
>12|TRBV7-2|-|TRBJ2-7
CASGWGDYEQYF
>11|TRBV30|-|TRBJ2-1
CAFSSYNEQFF
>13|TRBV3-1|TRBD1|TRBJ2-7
CASSHGQAYEQYF